These T cell receptor beta chains were read from a single sample in a study of T-cell reconstitution after alpha-beta-depleted transplantation in children. TCRdb reanalysed the PCR reads using MiXCR and keeps one entry per CDR3 protein. Among roughly 590,000 distinct CDR3 sequences, roughly 15% were seen once, and the ten largest hold approximately 1%. The sample was PBMCs from the stem cell graft donor, taken from the stem cell graft. The receptors originated from a human donor who donated a stem cell graft to a child with acute myeloid leukemia. Each CDR3 is given with its conserved first and last residue. The D gene is left open where the match is weak. For some rows the clone size is stated as once, few or many, or as a class when expanded; others skip it.

many | TRBD1 | TRBJ2-6 | TRBV6-5 | CASSYSSRGLGANVLTF | TGTGCCAGCAGTTACTCGAGTAGGGGGCTTGGGGCCAACGTCCTGACTTTC
few | - | TRBJ2-1 | TRBV24-1 | CATSVRHNEQFF | TGTGCCACCAGTGTTCGACACAATGAGCAGTTCTTC
few | - | TRBJ2-1 | TRBV6-1 | CASSPTGGALVKYNEQFF | TGTGCCAGCAGTCCTACCGGAGGGGCACTAGTCAAATACAATGAGCAGTTCTTC
few | - | TRBJ1-1 | TRBV10-1 | CASSEGQWRTEAFF | TGCGCCAGCAGTGAGGGACAGTGGAGGACTGAAGCTTTCTTT
many | - | TRBJ2-5 | TRBV10-3 | CAISESIRRETQYF | TGTGCCATCAGTGAGTCGATCAGGCGGGAGACCCAGTACTTC
few | - | TRBJ1-5 | TRBV12-3/TRBV12-4 | CASSEGVGNQPQHF | TGTGCCAGCAGTGAGGGTGTGGGGAATCAGCCCCAGCATTTT
many | - | TRBJ1-1 | TRBV29-1 | CSVDLGFGTEAFF | TGCAGCGTTGATTTGGGGTTTGGCACTGAAGCTTTCTTT
once | - | TRBJ1-5 | TRBV7-9 | CASSLKGGDQPQHF | TGTGCCAGCAGCTTAAAGGGAGGGGACCAGCCCCAGCATTTT
few | TRBD2 | TRBJ2-1 | TRBV20-1 | CSARDPWEGTYNEQFF | TGCAGTGCTAGAGATCCCTGGGAGGGGACCTACAATGAGCAGTTCTTC
- | - | TRBJ2-2 | TRBV5-6 | CASSTLTRGPNTGELFF | TGTGCCAGCAGCACCCTAACGCGGGGACCGAACACCGGGGAGCTGTTTTTT
- | TRBD1 | TRBJ2-5 | TRBV9 | CASSEGWDRETQYF | TGTGCCAGCAGCGAGGGATGGGACAGGGAGACCCAGTACTTC
many | - | TRBJ2-1 | TRBV29-1 | CSVERWAEMDEQFF | TGCAGCGTTGAGAGGTGGGCGGAGATGGATGAGCAGTTCTTC
- | TRBD1 | TRBJ1-1 | TRBV15 | CATSRDPTGMNTEAFF | TGTGCCACCAGCAGAGATCCGACAGGGATGAACACTGAAGCTTTCTTT
few | - | TRBJ1-2 | TRBV12-3/TRBV12-4 | CASSFEGSNYGYTF | TGTGCCAGCAGTTTTGAGGGGTCTAACTATGGCTACACCTTC
few | TRBD1 | TRBJ2-7 | TRBV7-3 | CASSLRGGGSYEQYF | TGTGCCAGCAGCTTGAGAGGGGGCGGTTCCTACGAGCAGTACTTC
few | - | TRBJ2-7 | TRBV7-6 | CASSLESWGEQYF | TGTGCCAGCAGCTTAGAATCTTGGGGCGAGCAGTACTTC
- | TRBD1 | TRBJ2-1 | TRBV12-3/TRBV12-4 | CASSAGTGAQFF | TGTGCCAGCAGCGCGGGGACAGGGGCGCAGTTCTTC
- | - | TRBJ1-2 | TRBV6-2/TRBV6-3 | CASSYGGQYGYTF | TGTGCCAGCAGTTACGGCGGACAGTATGGCTACACCTTC
few | - | TRBJ2-5 | TRBV13 | CASSLGGALQETQYF | TGTGCCAGCAGCTTAGGCGGGGCCCTTCAAGAGACCCAGTACTTC
- | - | TRBJ1-1 | TRBV5-4 | CASSLTQLNTEAFF | TGTGCCAGCAGCTTAACACAGCTGAACACTGAAGCTTTCTTT
- | - | TRBJ1-6 | TRBV15 | CATSRDELGSYNSPLHF | TGTGCCACCAGCAGAGATGAACTGGGCTCCTATAATTCACCCCTCCACTTT
many | - | TRBJ1-5 | TRBV24-1 | CATSDPGEPQHF | TGTGCCACCAGTGATCCTGGGGAGCCCCAGCATTTT
once | - | TRBJ1-1 | TRBV3-1 | CASSHFGAATVTEAFF | TGTGCCAGCAGCCATTTCGGGGCGGCGACGGTTACTGAAGCTTTCTTT
- | TRBD2 | TRBJ2-5 | TRBV20-1 | CSARMRGKQETQYF | TGCAGTGCTAGAATGCGGGGGAAGCAAGAGACCCAGTACTTC
many | - | TRBJ1-1 | TRBV5-5 | CASSLLVNTEAFF | TGTGCCAGCAGCCTCCTCGTGAACACTGAAGCTTTCTTT
- | - | TRBJ2-4 | TRBV6-5 | CASSSTWTRGAKNIQYF | TGTGCCAGCAGTTCCACTTGGACTAGGGGGGCCAAAAACATTCAGTACTTC
many | TRBD2 | TRBJ2-1 | TRBV20-1 | CSARGLAGAKNEQFF | TGCAGTGCTAGAGGTCTAGCGGGGGCCAAAAATGAGCAGTTCTTC
many | - | TRBJ2-7 | TRBV7-2 | CASSLFSDYEQYF | TGTGCCAGCAGCTTGTTTAGCGACTACGAGCAGTACTTC
few | TRBD1 | TRBJ2-2 | TRBV20-1 | CSARGYQGAPYTGELFF | TGCAGTGCTAGAGGCTACCAGGGGGCGCCCTATACCGGGGAGCTGTTTTTT
many | TRBD1 | TRBJ1-1 | TRBV4-3 | CASSQDGQGNTEAFF | TGTGCCAGCAGCCAAGATGGACAGGGGAACACTGAAGCTTTCTTT
many | - | TRBJ1-2 | TRBV12-3/TRBV12-4 | CATSGNYGYTF | TGTGCCACTTCAGGAAACTATGGCTACACCTTC
many | - | TRBJ1-1 | TRBV6-5 | CASSYVRPGPEAFF | TGTGCCAGCAGTTACGTTCGCCCGGGCCCTGAAGCTTTCTTT
few | - | TRBJ1-2 | TRBV24-1 | CATSEIDSPYGYTF | TGTGCCACCAGTGAGATTGACAGCCCCTATGGCTACACCTTC
many | TRBD1 | TRBJ1-1 | TRBV20-1 | CSARSGTGVNTEAFF | TGCAGTGCCAGATCCGGGACAGGGGTGAACACTGAAGCTTTCTTT
- | - | TRBJ2-5 | TRBV5-1 | CASRNAALQETQYF | TGCGCCAGCAGAAACGCGGCGCTCCAAGAGACCCAGTACTTC
- | - | TRBJ2-1 | TRBV11-2 | CASSLEVVGNEQFF | TGTGCCAGCAGCTTAGAAGTTGTAGGGAATGAGCAGTTCTTC
many | - | TRBJ1-5 | TRBV20-1 | CSARAGTYSNQPQHF | TGCAGTGCTAGAGCCGGGACATATAGCAATCAGCCCCAGCATTTT
- | - | TRBJ1-1 | TRBV27 | CASSLRATTSMNTEAFF | TGTGCCAGCAGTTTGAGGGCAACCACCTCAATGAACACTGAAGCTTTCTTT
- | - | TRBJ2-3 | TRBV12-3/TRBV12-4 | CASNTGWTGISTDTQYF | TGTGCCAGCAACACGGGATGGACGGGAATTAGCACAGATACGCAGTATTTT
- | - | TRBJ2-5 | TRBV7-9 | CASSLGSSRETQYF | TGTGCCAGCAGCTTAGGATCAAGCCGGGAGACCCAGTACTTC
many | - | TRBJ2-3 | TRBV20-1 | CSARGQYTDTQYF | TGCAGTGCTAGAGGACAGTACACAGATACGCAGTATTTT
many | - | TRBJ1-5 | TRBV12-3/TRBV12-4 | CASSLDSFSNQPQHF | TGTGCCAGCAGTTTGGACAGTTTTAGCAATCAGCCCCAGCATTTT
- | - | TRBJ1-1 | TRBV12-3/TRBV12-4 | CASSFRGATRWEAFF | TGTGCCAGCAGTTTCCGGGGGGCCACAAGGTGGGAAGCTTTCTTT